Below, one TCR beta chain is given with its context. Its antigen is undetermined. This entry is derived from a study of T cell clones after liver transplantation. Notes on the study in general: Low donor cell numbers restricted donor-reactive repertoire measurement in two subjects. Conclusions were preliminary, with small, heterogeneous patient groups.

Germline assignment: CDR1 MNHEY and CDR2 SVGAGI. The ends were cut back, 2 bases at V and 10 bases at J, with 12 bases in the middle. The CDR3 extends over 14 amino acids. The assay was immunoSEQ multiplex PCR, and TCRdb's table has in-frame clones only and misses some. The profile shows tens of thousands of clones, around nine tenths of them singletons. The genes are TRBV6-5 and TRBJ1-6; the D gene is possibly TRBD1 (5 bases). The sequence was obtained from a human donor who received a liver transplant. Sample: CD4+ T cells from blood, taken before liver transplant. The CDR3 DNA sequence: TGTGCCAGCAGTTACCGGACACTGGCCTCACCCCTCCACTTT. Translation gives CASSYRTLASPLHF.